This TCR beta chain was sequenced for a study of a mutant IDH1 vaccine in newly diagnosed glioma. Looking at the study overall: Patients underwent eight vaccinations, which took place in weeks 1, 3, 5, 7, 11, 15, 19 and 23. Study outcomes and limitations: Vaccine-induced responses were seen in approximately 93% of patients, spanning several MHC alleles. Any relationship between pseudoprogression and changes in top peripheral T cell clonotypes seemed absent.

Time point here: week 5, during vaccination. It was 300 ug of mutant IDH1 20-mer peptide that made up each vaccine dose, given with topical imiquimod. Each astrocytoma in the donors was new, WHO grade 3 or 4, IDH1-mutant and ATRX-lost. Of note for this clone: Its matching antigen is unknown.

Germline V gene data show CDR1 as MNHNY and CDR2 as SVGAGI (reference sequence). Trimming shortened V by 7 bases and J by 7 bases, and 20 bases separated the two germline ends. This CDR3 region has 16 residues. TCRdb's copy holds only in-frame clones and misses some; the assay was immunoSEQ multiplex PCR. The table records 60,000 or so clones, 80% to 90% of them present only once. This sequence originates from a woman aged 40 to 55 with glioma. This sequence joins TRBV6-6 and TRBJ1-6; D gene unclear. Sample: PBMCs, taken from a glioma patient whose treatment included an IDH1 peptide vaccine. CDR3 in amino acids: CASTLTSGGVNSPLHF. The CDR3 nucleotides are TGTGCCAGCACCTTAACCTCCGGTGGGGTGAATTCACCCCTCCACTTT.